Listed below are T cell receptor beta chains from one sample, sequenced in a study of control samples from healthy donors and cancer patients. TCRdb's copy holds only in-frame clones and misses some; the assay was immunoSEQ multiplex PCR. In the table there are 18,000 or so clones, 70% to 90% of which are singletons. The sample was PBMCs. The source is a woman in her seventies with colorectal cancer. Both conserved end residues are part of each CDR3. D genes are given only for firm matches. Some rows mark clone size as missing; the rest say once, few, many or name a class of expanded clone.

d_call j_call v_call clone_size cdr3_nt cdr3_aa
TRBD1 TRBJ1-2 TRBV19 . TGTGCCAGTAGTACCCACAGGGGCCAGAGTTATGGCTACACCTTC CASSTHRGQSYGYTF
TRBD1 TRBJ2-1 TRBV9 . TGTGCCAGCAGCGTAAGGGCAGGGGGCAGCAATGAGCAGTTCTTC CASSVRAGGSNEQFF
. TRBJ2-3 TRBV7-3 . TGTGCCAGCAGCTTAACGGGGAGCACAGATACGCAGTATTTT CASSLTGSTDTQYF
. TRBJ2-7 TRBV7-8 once TGTGCCAGCAGCTTAGGGATACAGGTCTACGAGCAGTACTTC CASSLGIQVYEQYF
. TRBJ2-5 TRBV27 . TGTGCCAGCAGTTTGGGCCGGGGGCGGTGGGAGACCCAGTACTTC CASSLGRGRWETQYF
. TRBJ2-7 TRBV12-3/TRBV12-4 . TGTGCCTGCGGCCCCAGTAGGGAGCAGTACTTC CACGPSREQYF
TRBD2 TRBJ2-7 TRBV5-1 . TGCGCCAGCAGCCCGAGACTAGCGGGAGAGCCCTACGAGCAGTACTTC CASSPRLAGEPYEQYF
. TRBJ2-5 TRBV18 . TGTGCCAGCTCGGCCGGGGTCCAAGAGACCCAGTACTTC CASSAGVQETQYF
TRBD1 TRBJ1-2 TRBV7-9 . TGTGCCAGCAGATCCTCGGGACAGGGGAACTATGGCTACACCTTC CASRSSGQGNYGYTF
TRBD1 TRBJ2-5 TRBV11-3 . TGTGCCAGCAGCCCGGGACAGGGTGCCCAAGAGACCCAGTACTTC CASSPGQGAQETQYF
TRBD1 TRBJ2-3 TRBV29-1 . TGCAGCGTTGAAGTAGGGGGCTGGGCAGATACGCAGTATTTT CSVEVGGWADTQYF
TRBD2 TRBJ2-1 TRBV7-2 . TGTGCCAGCAGCATTACTAGCGGGAGATACAATGAGCAGTTCTTC CASSITSGRYNEQFF
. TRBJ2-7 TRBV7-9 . TGTGCCAGCAGCTTAGCCGGCAGCCTGGAGTACGGGCAGTACTTC CASSLAGSLEYGQYF
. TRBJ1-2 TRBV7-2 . TGTGCCAGCAGCTTACCCCCTCGATGGGAATCCGAATATGGCTACACCTTC CASSLPPRWESEYGYTF
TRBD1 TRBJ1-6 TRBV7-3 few TGTGCCAGTCCTACAGGGGGGTATAATTCACCCCTCCACTTT CASPTGGYNSPLHF
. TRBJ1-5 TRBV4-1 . TGCGCCAGCAGCCAAGAGGGCTTGAATCAGCCCCAGCATTTT CASSQEGLNQPQHF
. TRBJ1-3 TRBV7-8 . TGTGCCAGCAGCCTGAACCTAGGGGGGGCCTTTTCCTTCTTCTCTGGAAACACCATATATTTT CASSLNLGGAFSFFSGNTIYF
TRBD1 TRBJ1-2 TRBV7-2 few TGTGCCAGCAGCTTCAAGACAGGGGGCGGCTACACCTTC CASSFKTGGGYTF
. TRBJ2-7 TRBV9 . TGTGCCAGCAGCGTAGGGGGCCCCCTTACCGAGCAGTACTTC CASSVGGPLTEQYF
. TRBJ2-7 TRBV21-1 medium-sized TGTGCCAGCAGCCCTAGCGGGGGCACCTCCTACGAGCAGTACTTC CASSPSGGTSYEQYF
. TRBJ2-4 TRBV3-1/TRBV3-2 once TGTGCCAGCAGCCAAGATGGGGTATGGATGACCAAAAACATTCAGTACTTC CASSQDGVWMTKNIQYF
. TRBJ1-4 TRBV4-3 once TGCGCCAGCAGCCAAGGGGCAGGGAGTAATGAAAAACTGTTTTTT CASSQGAGSNEKLFF
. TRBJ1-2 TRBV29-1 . TGCAGCGTTGAAGAGGGCTACACCTTC CSVEEGYTF
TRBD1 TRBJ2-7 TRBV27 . TGTGCCAGCAGTCCCGGGACAGGGAACTACGAGCAGTACTTC CASSPGTGNYEQYF
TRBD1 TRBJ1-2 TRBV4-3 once TGCGCCAGCAGCCAAGATAAAGCAGGGGGGCGAAATGGCTACACCTTC CASSQDKAGGRNGYTF
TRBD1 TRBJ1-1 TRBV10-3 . TGTGCCATCAGTGGGGGGGGACAGGGGACTGAAGCTTTCTTT CAISGGGQGTEAFF
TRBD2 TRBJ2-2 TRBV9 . TGTGCCAGAACCCCCCAGGTGGGCGGGGGGCCTCCGGGGGCCGGGGAGCTGTTTTTT CARTPQVGGGPPGAGELFF
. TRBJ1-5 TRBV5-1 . TGCGCCAGCAGTCTACAGGGAGATCAGCCCCAGCATTTT CASSLQGDQPQHF
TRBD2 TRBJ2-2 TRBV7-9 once TGTGCCAGCCTAGCGGGAGCCAGAACCGGGGAGCTGTTTTTT CASLAGARTGELFF
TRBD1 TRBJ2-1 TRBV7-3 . TGTGCCAGCAGCTTAAGATTACCGGGACAGGGGAACAATGAGCAGTTCTTC CASSLRLPGQGNNEQFF
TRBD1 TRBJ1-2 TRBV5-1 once TGCGCCAGCAGCCCCGGACAGGGCCACTATGGCTACACCTTC CASSPGQGHYGYTF
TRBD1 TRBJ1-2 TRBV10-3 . TGTGCCGCTAAGAAGGCAGGACAGGAGGCCATTTATGGCTACACCTTC CAAKKAGQEAIYGYTF
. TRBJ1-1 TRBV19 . TGTGCCAGTAGTATGTCACGAGACACTGAAGCTTTCTTT CASSMSRDTEAFF
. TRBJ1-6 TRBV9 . TGTGCCAGCAGCGTAGTGGCGGCAGTAAATTCACCCCTCCACTTT CASSVVAAVNSPLHF
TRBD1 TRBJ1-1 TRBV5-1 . TGCGCCAGCAGCTTGGCTGTACAGGGGATGAACACTGAAGCTTTCTTT CASSLAVQGMNTEAFF
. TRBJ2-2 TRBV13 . TGTGCCAGCAGCTTAGGCCGCCCGAACACCGGGGAGCTGTTTTTT CASSLGRPNTGELFF
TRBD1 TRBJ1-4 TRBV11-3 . TGTGCCAGCAGCTTAGAGGGCAGGGGGCACGAAAAACTGTTTTTT CASSLEGRGHEKLFF
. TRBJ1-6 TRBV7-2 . TGTGCCAGCAGCTTAAAGGGGACCAATTCACCCCTCCACTTT CASSLKGTNSPLHF
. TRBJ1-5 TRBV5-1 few TGCGCCAGCAGCTACTCACCGAATCAGCCCCAGCATTTT CASSYSPNQPQHF
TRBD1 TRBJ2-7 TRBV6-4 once TGTGCCAGCAGTGACCCGTTAGGGACAGCAGCCTACGAGCAGTACTTC CASSDPLGTAAYEQYF
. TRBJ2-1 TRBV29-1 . TGCAGCGTGGCGCGGGACAGCTACAATGAGCAGTTCTTC CSVARDSYNEQFF
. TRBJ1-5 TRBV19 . TGTGCCACACAGGTAGCCCTCTACCGACAGAATCTAAATCAGCCCCAGCATTTT CATQVALYRQNLNQPQHF
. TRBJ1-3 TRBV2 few TGTGCCAGCAGTGAACAGATCTCTGGAAACACCATATATTTT CASSEQISGNTIYF
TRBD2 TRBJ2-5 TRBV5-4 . TGTGCCAGCAGCTTGAAAACTAGCGGGACCTCCGAGACCCAGTACTTC CASSLKTSGTSETQYF